The rows below give T cell receptor beta chains drawn from one sample of a study of response to subunit inactivated influenza vaccine. TCRdb analysed the RT-PCR reads with MiXCR anew, one entry per CDR3 protein. Of 170,000 or so distinct CDR3 sequences in the sample, around a tenth were seen once. Sample: CD8+ T cells sorted from PBMCs, taken around 2 years after vaccination. The receptors here all came from a man between 50 and 69 years old who received an inactivated influenza vaccine. Each CDR3 is given with its conserved first and last residue. D genes are given only for firm matches. Some rows mark clone size as missing; the rest say once, few, many or name a class of expanded clone.

clone_size	v_call	cdr3_length	j_call	d_call	cdr3_nt	cdr3_aa
-	TRBV20-1	14	TRBJ2-5	TRBD2	TGCAGTGCTAGAGCCTTCCGGGAGGAGGAGACCCAGTACTTC	CSARAFREEETQYF
many	TRBV3-1	13	TRBJ1-1	-	TGTGCCAGCAGCCAAGATCAGGACACTGAAGCTTTCTTT	CASSQDQDTEAFF
many	TRBV12-3/TRBV12-4	14	TRBJ2-3	-	TGTGCCAGCAGTTTAGGCCACGGCACAGATACGCAGTATTTT	CASSLGHGTDTQYF
-	TRBV4-3	14	TRBJ2-7	-	TGCGCCAGCAGCCAAGATAGGAGCTCCTACGAGCAGTACTTC	CASSQDRSSYEQYF
few	TRBV30	11	TRBJ2-7	-	TGTGCCTGGGAGGAATCCTACGAGCAGTACTTC	CAWEESYEQYF
-	TRBV28	17	TRBJ2-2	-	TGTGCCAGCAGTTTAGCCGTCTTAGCGGCGAACACCGGGGAGCTGTTTTTT	CASSLAVLAANTGELFF
few	TRBV15	16	TRBJ2-1	-	TGTGCCACCAGCAGCGACCCCGTGGGAAAAGGGGATGAGCAGTTCTTC	CATSSDPVGKGDEQFF
many	TRBV28	14	TRBJ2-4	-	TGTGCCACCAACTATGGGCGTTCGCGGGACATTCAGTACTTC	CATNYGRSRDIQYF
few	TRBV4-3	15	TRBJ2-2	TRBD1	TGCGCCAGCAGCCGGGGACAGGGAGACACCGGGGAGCTGTTTTTT	CASSRGQGDTGELFF
-	TRBV25-1	13	TRBJ1-2	-	TGTGCCAGCAGTACTCCGGGGTCGGAGGGCTACACCTTC	CASSTPGSEGYTF
few	TRBV27	16	TRBJ1-3	TRBD1	TGTGCCAGCACTAACAGGGGCGGTAGTACTGGAAACACCATATATTTT	CASTNRGGSTGNTIYF
-	TRBV6-2/TRBV6-3	15	TRBJ1-5	TRBD1	TGTGCCAGCACTAAGGGGGACAGGGAGGCCCAGCCCCAGCATTTT	CASTKGDREAQPQHF
-	TRBV29-1	17	TRBJ2-5	-	TGCAGCGTTGAAGATCTGAATTTCGCAGAACTCCAAGAGACCCAGTACTTC	CSVEDLNFAELQETQYF
-	TRBV9	15	TRBJ2-5	-	TGTGCCAGCAGCGTAGTACCCTCCAACCAAGAGACCCAGTACTTC	CASSVVPSNQETQYF
-	TRBV14	15	TRBJ2-7	-	TGTGCCAGCAGCCAAGATAAGGCAGCTATCTACGAGCAGTACTTC	CASSQDKAAIYEQYF
many	TRBV3-1	16	TRBJ2-1	-	TGTGCCAGCAGTTCTGGTGGGGACCTTTCCTACAATGAGCAGTTCTTC	CASSSGGDLSYNEQFF
-	TRBV25-1	14	TRBJ1-6	-	TGTGCCAGCCGGTATACAGGGCCTAATTCACCCCTCCACTTT	CASRYTGPNSPLHF
-	TRBV24-1	12	TRBJ1-6	-	TGTGCCACCCAGCTTTATAATTCACCCCTCCACTTT	CATQLYNSPLHF
many	TRBV6-2/TRBV6-3	14	TRBJ2-7	-	TGTGCCAGCAGTTACGGGTTGAGCTCCTACGAGCAGTACTTC	CASSYGLSSYEQYF
-	TRBV18	15	TRBJ1-4	-	TGTGCCAGCTCACCACCCGCAGGGCCAAGCGAAAAACTGTTTTTT	CASSPPAGPSEKLFF
few	TRBV4-1	16	TRBJ2-1	TRBD2	TGCGCCAGCAGCCAAGAGGCAGGACTAGGCTACAATGAGCAGTTCTTC	CASSQEAGLGYNEQFF
few	TRBV19	17	TRBJ2-4	-	TGTGCCAGTAGTATCTTTAGTACCGGGACCGCTAAAAACATTCAGTACTTC	CASSIFSTGTAKNIQYF
-	TRBV9	16	TRBJ2-3	TRBD2	TGTGCCAGCAGTCCTCTAGCGGGGGGCCACCGGGGTACGCAGTATTTT	CASSPLAGGHRGTQYF
few	TRBV12-3/TRBV12-4	17	TRBJ1-5	-	TGTGCCAGCAGTTTAGGGCTCAGTTTGTATAGCAATCAGCCCCAGCATTTT	CASSLGLSLYSNQPQHF
-	TRBV20-1	17	TRBJ2-1	TRBD2	TGCAGTGCTAGAACAACCTTTCATAGCGGGAGCTACAATGAGCAGTTCTTC	CSARTTFHSGSYNEQFF
many	TRBV7-9	15	TRBJ2-5	-	TGTGCCAGCAGCTCCCCCCGGGGGCTCCAAGAGACCCAGTACTTC	CASSSPRGLQETQYF
many	TRBV7-9	13	TRBJ2-1	TRBD1	TGTGCCAGCAGCTTGAGGGGGCTAAATGAGCAGTTCTTC	CASSLRGLNEQFF
-	TRBV10-3	15	TRBJ2-1	-	TGTGCCATCAGTCCAGGAGTCGGCTCCTACAATGAGCAGTTCTTC	CAISPGVGSYNEQFF